This T cell receptor (beta chain) originates from a study of blood T cells in healthy people across ages. Details on this clonotype: Its antigen is still unknown.

General study results and limits: Naive CD4+ cells and diversity were both higher in long-lived donors than in aged donors.

Sample donors were healthy Caucasian individuals that came from Russia, aged roughly 6 to 95. Next came a second PCR, run for about 7 to 12 cycles, which used a sample-barcoded 5' primer along with a J-beta primer mix. TCRdb passed the 5' RACE reads through MiXCR, listing each CDR3 protein once. The profile shows approximately 850,000 distinct CDR3 sequences, 58% of them singletons. V lost 1 base and J lost 4; bases outside the gene matches: 6. CDR3 size: 17 residues. CDR1 is SGHRS and CDR2 is YFSETQ in the germline V gene. The source is a man between 25 and 39 years old in good health. This chain links TRBV5-1 with TRBJ2-3, with 13 positions matching TRBD2. Material for sequencing was blood. In DNA form, the CDR3 reads TGCGCCAGCAGCTTGAGAGGACTAGCGGGAGTTGCAGATACGCAGTATTTT. This translates into CASSLRGLAGVADTQYF.